This T cell receptor (beta chain) appears in the sequencing data of a study of T-cell memory formation after mild COVID-19 (dated by TCRdb to the early 2020s). For the study in its entirety: TCR sequence clusters from the two donors were found to be largely donor specific. In a couple of donors, T-cell clones that expanded and contracted after mild COVID-19 were tracked by sequencing TCRalpha and TCRbeta repertoires over time. The cohort was made up of two young adult volunteers, one female and one male, who were previously healthy. The study at large found these results: SARS-CoV-2 specificity of the second-wave clones peaking on day 37 was not confirmed. The study covered only a couple of mild cases, and larger cohorts including severe cases with pre-infection samples were considered necessary. Some responding clones were detected in pre-infection memory, suggesting pre-existing cross-reactive memory T cells joined the SARS-CoV-2 response. Contracting CD4+ clones were found mainly in CM and EM memory subsets, while CD8+ clones were enriched in EMRA. From day 15 to 85, contracting clones showed balanced CD4/CD8 phenotypes, whereas a second wave of clones that expanded from day 15 to 37 leaned towards CD4+.

To note about this clonotype: Its antigen is unknown. The input lacks base qualities; no much larger clone sits a single base away.

Instrument used: Illumina NovaSeq 6000. TCRalpha and TCRbeta cDNA libraries were constructed by 5'RACE with constant-segment primers, with sample barcodes and unique molecular identifiers being introduced. RNA was extracted from every sample with Trizol reagent. The libraries were amplified in two PCR steps, and the second step added a second sample barcode and Illumina TruSeq adapters. Sequencing of the libraries was done on an Illumina NovaSeq, producing 2 x 150 bp paired-end reads. Concerning the study's data processing: The reads were demultiplexed and collapsed into UMI-guided consensus sequences using migec v1.2.7. With mixcr v2.1.11, UMI consensuses were aligned to TRA and TRB V and J templates and assembled into clonotypes. A clonotype was counted as expanded or contracted only when both edgeR and NoisET called the clonotype significant, with the noise models trained on biological replicates. edgeR calls used a false discovery rate-adjusted p below 0.01 and a log2 fold-change threshold of 1. As an exploratory analysis of dynamics, max-normalized trajectories of the 1000 most abundant clonotypes were examined with PCA combined with hierarchical clustering. Separately sequenced CD4+ and CD8+ repertoires were used to assign a CD4 or CD8 phenotype to each responding clone. Through fastp at Q25 and MiXCR, TCRdb rebuilt clones from the public reads, retaining in-frame beta chains. CDR3 protein sequences are deduplicated, and each keeps its most common genes and DNA. The V and J calls follow TCRdb's processing rather than the paper's. This sample holds about 560,000 distinct CDR3 sequences; about 22% were observed only once. The top ten clonotypes cover roughly 8.1% of the sample.

PBMCs were isolated by Ficoll-Paque density gradient centrifugation. At the junction V is shortened by 4 bases and J by 3 bases, with 13 bases in between. Spanning cysteine to phenylalanine, the CDR3 consists of 14 amino acids. Only CDR3 DNA is held: 42 bases, read in frame from base 1. According to the germline V gene, CDR1 reads SNHLY and CDR2 reads FYNNEI. This chain is built from TRBV2 and TRBJ2-7; D gene: possibly TRBD2, on 5 matching bases. Source material: PBMCs or a T cell subset sorted from them (not recorded which). The sequence derives from an adult woman who had mild COVID-19 (a few samples of this study predate the infection). The sample titles of this study are shuffled in the database, so cell type and time point are left out; the donor was told from shared clones. The sequence in DNA is TGTGCCAGCAGTGCAGGACTGCTCGACTACGAGCAGTACTTC. Its protein is CASSAGLLDYEQYF. With all but the CDR3 taken from the reference TRBV2 and TRBJ2-7 genes, the full variable domain is: EPEVTQTPSHQVTQMGQEVILRCVPISNHLYFYWYRQILGQKVEFLVSFYNNEISEKSEIFDDQFSVERPDGSNFTLKIRSTKLEDSAMYFCASSAGLLDYEQYFGPGTRLTVT.